Presented here are 27 T cell receptor beta chains from one specimen sequenced in a study of blood T cell repertoires in COVID-19. TCRdb keeps only in-frame clones here, not all; method: immunoSEQ multiplex PCR. The profile shows approximately 360,000 clones, around 90% of them singletons. Sequencing used peripheral blood. Receptors originate from a man aged 40-49 years with acute or convalescent COVID-19.

This chain uses TRBV19 with TRBJ2-1; 13 bases map to TRBD2. V dropped 6 bases and J dropped 8; count of bases not matched to a gene: 1. Germline V lookup: CDR1 LNHDA, CDR2 SQIVND (reference sequence). This CDR3 comprises 13 residues. The CDR3 sequence: CASRLAGGHEQFF. In DNA, the CDR3 is TGTGCCAGTAGACTAGCGGGAGGGCATGAGCAGTTCTTC. Using reference TRBV19 and TRBJ2-1 for the parts outside the CDR3, the full variable domain is DGGITQSPKYLFRKEGQNVTLSCEQNLNHDAMYWYRQDPGQGLRLIYYSQIVNDFQKGDIAEGYSVSREKKESFPLTVTSAQKNPTAFYLCASRLAGGHEQFFGPGTRLTVL.

J is TRBJ1-2 and V is TRBV28; 11 bases match TRBD1. The CDR3 totals 14 residues. Germline V CDR1 and CDR2: MDHEN, SYDVKM. Losses at the gene ends were 4 bases for V and 5 bases for J; bases not matched to a gene: 3. CDR3 residues: CASSWTGGVYGYTF. CDR3 DNA: TGTGCCAGCAGTTGGACAGGGGGCGTGTATGGCTACACCTTC.

J is TRBJ1-1 and V is TRBV30, with 7 bases fitting TRBD1. The CDR3 spans 16 residues. CDR1 and CDR2 from the germline V gene are GTSNPN and SVGIG (reference sequence). The V gene end was trimmed by 8 bases and the J gene end by 1 base; junction bases not matched to a gene: 16. CDR3 in amino acids: CATILGPGGANTEAFF. The CDR3 DNA follows: TGTGCCACCATCCTAGGGCCAGGGGGAGCGAACACTGAAGCTTTCTTT.

This rearrangement joins TRBV6-5 to TRBJ1-1, with unresolved D. The V and J ends lost 2 bases and 1 base respectively, with 11 bases between them. This CDR3 has 15 residues. Germline V gene data show CDR1 as MNHEY and CDR2 as SVGAGI. The CDR3 loop is CASSYPGARNTEAFF. The DNA for the CDR3 is TGTGCCAGCAGTTACCCCGGAGCGAGGAACACTGAAGCTTTCTTT.

V and J are TRBV28 and TRBJ2-6; TRBD1 aligns across 7 bases. V dropped 2 bases and J dropped 2; count of bases not matched to a gene: 6. CDR3 length: 17 residues. Germline V gene lookup returns CDR1 MDHEN and CDR2 SYDVKM. The CDR3, as DNA: TGTGCCAGCAGTTTAATCCCCCAGGGGGCTGGGGCCAACGTCCTGACTTTC. This gives the protein CASSLIPQGAGANVLTF.

This chain connects TRBV3-1 (or the pseudogene TRBV3-2) to TRBJ2-1, with 12 bases matching TRBD1. Germline CDR1 LGHDT, CDR2 YNNKEL (reference sequence). The CDR3 sequence is 14 residues long. V shed 4 bases and J 9 bases; nucleotides not matched to a gene: 4. The CDR3 nucleotides are TGTGCCAGCAGCCCCGGGACAGGGGGCCTTGAGCAGTTCTTC. Encoded protein: CASSPGTGGLEQFF.

This chain joins TRBV2 and TRBJ2-1; D is possibly TRBD1 (5 bases). This CDR3 comprises 13 residues. In germline, CDR1 is SNHLY, CDR2 FYNNEI. V gave up 11 bases and J gave up 0 bases, with 11 bases separating them. The CDR3 region has the DNA TGTGCCGCACAGGAGTCCTCCTACAATGAGCAGTTCTTC. This gives the protein CAAQESSYNEQFF. Looking up the rest from reference TRBV2 and TRBJ2-1 gives the full variable domain: EPEVTQTPSHQVTQMGQEVILRCVPISNHLYFYWYRQILGQKVEFLVSFYNNEISEKSEIFDDQFSVERPDGSNFTLKIRSTKLEDSAMYFCAAQESSYNEQFFGPGTRLTVL.

The chain carries TRBV28 and TRBJ2-1, with 9 bases fitting TRBD2. Per germline, CDR1 MDHEN and CDR2 SYDVKM. The CDR3 totals 17 residues. With V trimmed by 4 bases and J by 1 base, 8 bases remained unmatched. CDR3 nucleotides: TGTGCCAGCAGTTCCGATGCGGCGGGAGGGTCCTACAATGAGCAGTTCTTC. It codes for CASSSDAAGGSYNEQFF.

The chain recombines TRBV9 with TRBJ1-2; 10 nucleotides agree with TRBD1. Per the germline V gene, CDR1 is SGDLS and CDR2 is YYNGEE. This CDR3 region has 16 residues. Trimming cost V 2 bases and J 4 bases; bases outside gene matches: 8. DNA of the CDR3: TGTGCCAGCAGCGTCAGACAGGGGGCCTCCTTCTATGGCTACACCTTC. It is translated as CASSVRQGASFYGYTF.

This chain connects TRBV30 to TRBJ1-6; TRBD1 matches 7 bases. The CDR3 contains 13 residues. Germline lookup yields CDR1 GTSNPN and CDR2 SVGIG (reference sequence). The chain's CDR3 is CASRDSNNSPLHF. The CDR3 nucleotides read TGTGCTTCGAGGGACAGTAATAATTCACCCCTCCACTTT.

Turning to this clone: Other DNA variants within this sample encode the same CDR3. Here the CDR3 DNA reads TGTGCCAGTAGTATATCCCGGGGGACTGAAGCTTTCTTT. Translated, it gives CASSISRGTEAFF. The V call is TRBV19, the J call TRBJ1-1; D is perhaps TRBD1 (5 bases). The length of the CDR3 is 13 residues. V was shortened by 2 bases and J by 5 bases, with 9 bases between the two germline ends. Germline V gives CDR1 LNHDA, CDR2 SQIVND (reference sequence).

This chain connects TRBV27 to TRBJ2-3; 13 bases line up with TRBD2. Germline-derived CDR1 and CDR2 are MNHEY and SMNVEV (reference sequence). J gave up 12 bases and V 5 bases, and 11 bases lay outside the gene matches. This CDR3 has 15 amino acids. The CDR3 protein is CASSPGTSGAPFQYF. The CDR3 DNA reads as TGTGCCAGCAGTCCCGGGACTAGCGGGGCACCCTTCCAGTATTTT.

This sequence joins TRBV5-1 and TRBJ2-1; TRBD2 aligns across 12 bases. J gave up 3 bases and V 3 bases, and 4 bases lay outside the gene matches. This CDR3 is built from 16 residues. Germline CDR1 reads SGHRS; CDR2 reads YFSETQ. This CDR3 is CASSSLAGGLYNEQFF. In DNA, the CDR3 is TGCGCCAGCAGCTCACTAGCGGGAGGACTCTACAATGAGCAGTTCTTC.

The chain is built from TRBV9 and TRBJ1-6; a weak D match, TRBD1 (5 bases). The V and J ends lost 0 bases and 7 bases respectively, with 11 bases between them. Germline V gives CDR1 SGDLS, CDR2 YYNGEE. The CDR3 loop spans 15 amino acids. The CDR3 sequence: CASSVETGRNSPLHF. The CDR3 DNA reads TGTGCCAGCAGCGTAGAAACAGGCCGAAATTCACCCCTCCACTTT.

V gene TRBV19 combines with J gene TRBJ1-5; D gene uncertain. CDR3 length: 14 amino acids. V was clipped by 5 bases and J by 3 bases, with 11 bases between them. CDR1 and CDR2 (germline): LNHDA, SQIVND (reference sequence). Here the CDR3 DNA reads TGTGCCAGTAGTGATCGGTCCTACAATCAGCCCCAGCATTTT. It encodes CASSDRSYNQPQHF.

This clone was counted a single time. The V and J genes are TRBV27 and TRBJ1-2, with TRBD1 as a possible D gene (6 bases). Trimming removed 3 bases at V and 6 bases at J, with 17 bases between. The germline V gene has CDR1 MNHEY and CDR2 SMNVEV (reference sequence). The CDR3 is 15 amino acids. This chain's CDR3 is CASSFNGQPSNGYTF. In DNA form, the CDR3 reads TGTGCCAGCAGTTTCAACGGACAGCCCAGCAATGGCTACACCTTC.

This clone was recorded only once. The chain joins TRBV18 to TRBJ2-3; tentative D call: TRBD2 (6 bases). V was clipped by 2 bases and J by 1 base, with 10 bases between them. Germline CDR1 and CDR2: KGHSH and LQKENI. The CDR3 covers 15 residues. This CDR3 is CASSPSAGRTDTQYF. The CDR3 nucleotides are TGTGCCAGCTCACCATCGGCGGGACGCACAGATACGCAGTATTTT.

This clone has only one observation. The rearrangement links TRBV5-1 to TRBJ2-1; 10 positions match TRBD1. The CDR3 length is 15 residues. Germline trimming cut 4 bases from V and 8 bases from J; bases unmatched to any gene: 9. Per germline, CDR1 SGHRS and CDR2 YFSETQ. The CDR3 here is CASSDPGTGAHEQFF. The DNA of the CDR3 is TGCGCCAGCAGCGACCCCGGGACAGGGGCCCATGAGCAGTTCTTC. Complete variable domain (other parts from reference TRBV5-1 and TRBJ2-1): KAGVTQTPRYLIKTRGQQVTLSCSPISGHRSVSWYQQTPGQGLQFLFEYFSETQRNKGNFPGRFSGRQFSNSRSEMNVSTLELGDSALYLCASSDPGTGAHEQFFGPGTRLTVL.

The chain recombines TRBV19 with TRBJ2-5; TRBD1 is a possible D gene (5 bases). V lost 7 bases to trimming and J lost 5 bases, with 14 bases between them. CDR1 is LNHDA, CDR2 SQIVND, per germline (reference sequence). The CDR3 has 13 amino acids. This CDR3 reads CASNMLAGETQYF. In DNA form, the CDR3 reads TGTGCCAGTAATATGTTGGCAGGGGAGACCCAGTACTTC.

The chain employs TRBV28 and TRBJ2-2; the D gene is possibly TRBD2 (6 bases). Germline V gives CDR1 MDHEN, CDR2 SYDVKM. V lost 8 bases and J lost 6, with 7 bases in between. The CDR3 is made up of 11 amino acids. CDR3 in amino acids: CASSGAGELFF. DNA of the CDR3: TGTGCCAGCTCGGGGGCCGGGGAGCTGTTTTTT.

The V call is TRBV5-5, the J call TRBJ1-4; TRBD1 might be the D (5 bases). The CDR3 is 15 amino acids. CDR1 and CDR2 (germline): SGHKS, YYEKEE (reference sequence). The V end lost 3 bases, the J end lost 5 bases, and 14 bases lay between the germline ends. CDR3 DNA sequence: TGTGCCAGCAGCTCGACAGAGAAGAAAAATGAAAAACTGTTTTTT. This encodes CASSSTEKKNEKLFF.

V and J are TRBV29-1 and TRBJ1-1; tentatively, D is TRBD1 (6 bases). Germline lookup yields CDR1 SQVTM and CDR2 ANQGSEA. The CDR3 loop spans 15 amino acids. The V and J ends lost 7 bases and 2 bases respectively, with 20 bases between them. The CDR3 region has the DNA TGCAGCGCAACTCAGGACAGAGCCGTTAACACTGAAGCTTTCTTT. Amino acids: CSATQDRAVNTEAFF.

This chain links TRBV7-9 with TRBJ1-3, with D perhaps TRBD1 (6 bases). The CDR3 consists of 16 residues. The V end was cut by 5 bases, the J end by 2 bases, with 16 bases between. Germline V gives CDR1 SEHNR, CDR2 FQNEAQ (reference sequence). Here the CDR3 DNA reads TGTGCCAGCAGCGTACAGGGAGGGGGGCCTGGAAACACCATATATTTT. This translates into CASSVQGGGPGNTIYF.

This clone was counted a few times. The rearrangement uses TRBV9 and TRBJ2-1; 11 bases fit TRBD1. The CDR3 covers 14 residues. Germline V lookup: CDR1 SGDLS, CDR2 YYNGEE. The J segment lost 5 bases and the V segment lost 6 bases, leaving 4 bases of the junction unmatched. This CDR3 is CASNRDRGNNEQFF. The CDR3 region has the DNA TGTGCCAGCAACCGGGACAGGGGGAACAATGAGCAGTTCTTC. The full variable domain, completed using reference TRBV9 and TRBJ2-1, is DSGVTQTPKHLITATGQRVTLRCSPRSGDLSVYWYQQSLDQGLQFLIQYYNGEERAKGNILERFSAQQFPDLHSELNLSSLELGDSALYFCASNRDRGNNEQFFGPGTRLTVL.

The chain joins TRBV24-1 to TRBJ1-4; D possibly corresponds to TRBD1 (5 bases). The V end lost 7 bases, the J end lost 0 bases, and 14 bases lay between the germline ends. This CDR3 has 16 amino acids. CDR1 KGHDR and CDR2 SFDVKD come from the germline V gene. The CDR3 DNA reads TGTGCCACCAGAAACTCCGACAGAGCAACTAATGAAAAACTGTTTTTT. Protein product: CATRNSDRATNEKLFF.

The genes are TRBV25-1 and TRBJ2-5; 7 bases are shared with TRBD1. CDR3 length equals 18 residues. Germline CDR1 reads MGHDK; CDR2 reads SYGVNS. With V trimmed by 0 bases and J by 1 base, 11 bases remained unmatched. The CDR3 sequence: CASSEYSLAGGLQETQYF. The CDR3 bases are TGTGCCAGCAGTGAATATAGTCTGGCAGGGGGTCTCCAAGAGACCCAGTACTTC.

The chain employs TRBV27 and TRBJ1-2; D is perhaps TRBD1 (6 bases). V shed 0 bases and J shed 3 bases, with 11 bases lying between them. The CDR3 has 15 amino acids. CDR1 and CDR2 (germline): MNHEY, SMNVEV (reference sequence). CDR3 DNA sequence: TGTGCCAGCAGTTTATCATGGGGGCGCGACTATGGCTACACCTTC. Encoded protein: CASSLSWGRDYGYTF.